The clone carrying this T cell receptor beta chain occurred a few times. The data belong to a study of T-cell reconstitution after alpha-beta-depleted transplantation in children. Unique molecular identifiers were incorporated when the TCRbeta library was constructed. TCRdb re-derived calls from the PCR reads in MiXCR, one entry per CDR3 protein. The sample carries 450,000 to 600,000 distinct CDR3 sequences, around 16% recorded once. Germline lookup yields CDR1 MDHEN and CDR2 SYDVKM. The CDR3 runs 15 residues. Trimming took 5 bases from V and 10 from J, leaving 20 bases between them. This clonotype was sampled from a human donor who donated a stem cell graft to a child with acute lymphoblastic leukemia. This specimen consisted of PBMCs from the stem cell graft donor, obtained from the stem cell graft. The genes are TRBV28 and TRBJ1-4, with D unclear. The CDR3 sequence is CASSNPDTGGGKLFF. CDR3 sequence (DNA): TGTGCCAGCAGTAACCCTGACACGGGAGGTGGAAAACTGTTTTTT.